This is a list of T cell receptor beta chains from one sample in a study of blood T cell repertoires in COVID-19. Only in-frame clones appear in the TCRdb table, and some are missing; sequencing was by immunoSEQ multiplex PCR. The table records about 120,000 clones, roughly 87% of them present only once. The sequencing input was peripheral blood. These receptor sequences come from a man older than 75 with active or convalescent COVID-19. Both conserved end residues are part of each CDR3. The order of the fields is V gene, clone size, CDR3 protein. Only part of the rows carry a size: once, few, many, or a class if the clone is expanded.

>TRBV2|.
CASSENVQNEKLFF
>TRBV30|.
CASRVTGGGSPLHF
>TRBV19|.
CASSIDGRGQADTQYF
>TRBV3-1/TRBV3-2|.
CASSVAPQYYEQYF
>TRBV19|.
CASSLRAEENSPLHF
>TRBV11-3|.
CASSLVGTGNNEQFF
>TRBV10-3|once
CAISSGVSETQYF
>TRBV6-6|few
CASSYSGQGAGNTIYF
>TRBV2|.
CASSEAGGPPEQFF
>TRBV7-7|few
CASSSDSSYEQYF
>TRBV11-3|.
CASSLGQGAGTDTQYF
>TRBV3-1/TRBV3-2|few
CASSQGRRLQYF
>TRBV30|.
CAWSKSVQAFF
>TRBV24-1|.
CATSVRGYEQYF
>TRBV6-5|.
CASTVTGADTQYF
>TRBV9|few
CASSVAGWGNTGELFF
>TRBV5-1|.
CASRRPGLSSYEQYF
>TRBV5-4|few
CASSSGGGGYEQYF
>TRBV6-5|.
CASSHPQGTEAFF
>TRBV12-5|.
CASGPTGALSGYTF
>TRBV3-1/TRBV3-2|.
CASSPRPSGGIQYF
>TRBV10-3|.
CAISESGPGKVLQPQHF
>TRBV9|.
CASSVGDRGQSNEKLFF
>TRBV7-3|.
CASSLRTTFGTQYF
>TRBV29-1|.
CSAGTGRAGELFF
>TRBV4-1|few
CASSQVGGLQGGTYSPLHF
>TRBV5-8|.
CASSLEGFAYGYTF
>TRBV2|once
CASRLQGAGEKLFF
>TRBV5-1|.
CASSSTGGDSPLHF
>TRBV24-1|.
CATSDQGSSNQPQHF
>TRBV5-5|.
CASSLGRAASTDTQYF
>TRBV19|.
CASSTDREYPGYTF
>TRBV7-3|.
CASSWAGVNTGELFF
>TRBV5-1|few
CASSLGRARTDTQYF
>TRBV6-5|.
CASSPGTSKKEKLFF
>TRBV29-1|once
CSAATGSDDGYTF
>TRBV27|.
CASSLWAGFNEQFF
>TRBV6-5|.
CASFTPGQGTEAFF
>TRBV5-1|.
CASSLGATGELFF
>TRBV3-1/TRBV3-2|.
CASSQGGLAGRNEQFF
>TRBV28|.
CASSSTRGLAFF
>TRBV11-2|.
CASSPSYGSYEQYF
>TRBV4-2|.
CASSHLSQNTGELFF
>TRBV30|.
CAWSDRGWTEAFF
>TRBV28|once
CASSRTVNSPLHF
>TRBV24-1|.
CATSAVTGDSYEQYF
>TRBV6-2/TRBV6-3|.
CASSLTGGGYTF
>TRBV12-3/TRBV12-4|.
CASSLGRGTEAFF
>TRBV3-1/TRBV3-2|.
CASSRSGLAGTAQETQYF
>TRBV11-1|.
CASSLLAGALTDTQYF
>TRBV19|once
CASSIPGVLNEQFF
>TRBV30|.
CAWSTVQGYRAAQYF
>TRBV4-1|.
CASSHTGFGDSYEQYF
>TRBV11-3|.
CASSLVGTVSEQFF
>TRBV3-1/TRBV3-2|.
CASSQVSSSRSNYGYTF